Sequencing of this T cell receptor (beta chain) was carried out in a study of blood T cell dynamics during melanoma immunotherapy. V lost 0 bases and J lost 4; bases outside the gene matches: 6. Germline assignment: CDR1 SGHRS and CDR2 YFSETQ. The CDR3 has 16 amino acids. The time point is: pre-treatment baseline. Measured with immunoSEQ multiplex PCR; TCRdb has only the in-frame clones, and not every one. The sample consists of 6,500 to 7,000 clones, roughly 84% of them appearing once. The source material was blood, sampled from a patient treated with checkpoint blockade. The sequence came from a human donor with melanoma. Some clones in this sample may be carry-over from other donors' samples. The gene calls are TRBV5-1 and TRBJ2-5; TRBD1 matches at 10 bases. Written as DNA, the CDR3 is TGCGCCAGCAGCTTGGGACAGGGGGCACGGCGAGAGACCCAGTACTTC. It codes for CASSLGQGARRETQYF. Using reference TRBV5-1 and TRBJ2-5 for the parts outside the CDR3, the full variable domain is KAGVTQTPRYLIKTRGQQVTLSCSPISGHRSVSWYQQTPGQGLQFLFEYFSETQRNKGNFPGRFSGRQFSNSRSEMNVSTLELGDSALYLCASSLGQGARRETQYFGPGTRLLVL.